The clone carrying this T cell receptor (beta chain) was found a few times. TCRdb fed the 5' RACE reads into MiXCR, producing one record per CDR3 protein. This table has some 96,000 distinct CDR3 sequences, almost 9% appearing once. The data stem from a study of T cells after yellow fever vaccination. Broader study findings: FACS-sorted repertoires might harbor abundant contaminating clonotypes from the bulk population.

The sample consisted of CD8+ T cells not binding an NS4B(214-222) dextramer, sorted from PBMCs, taken around 16 days after the first yellow fever vaccination. The clonotype originates from a young man who received the YFV17D yellow fever vaccine.

CDR3 bases: TGTGCCAGCAGTTACTCACACACTTACGAGCAGTACTTC. Its translation is CASSYSHTYEQYF. The chain couples TRBV6-5 to TRBJ2-7; D not resolved. The CDR3 covers 13 residues. From germline, CDR1 is MNHEY and CDR2 SVGAGI. V lost 0 bases and J 4 bases, leaving 7 bases between the germline ends.